This T cell receptor beta chain was profiled in a study of shared clonotypes between healthy human individuals (TCRdb year 2020). The study in broad terms: The cohort comprised a couple of women and three men aged 18 to 49 years. For each donor, CD4 naive and CD4 memory were each run on three plates, CD8 naive on two plates, and CD8 memory on one plate. The study deeply sequenced blood TCR repertoires of five healthy adults to estimate repertoire size and the extent of clonotype sharing between individuals. To increase sequencing depth and limit assay-specific biases, TCR repertoire library preparation and sequencing were carried out by different laboratories using diverse techniques. Between about 0.8 and 9 billion PBMCs per donor were obtained by leukapheresis.

Using the deep immunoSEQ assay, multiplex PCR amplified TCR CDR3 regions from genomic DNA. Extracted genomic DNA from each cell subset was distributed evenly across all wells of several immunoSEQ 96-well plates, and each plate was treated as a replicate. For sorted subsets, approximately 210 ng of genomic DNA, equivalent to roughly 33,000 T cell genomes, went into each replicate PCR. Purified libraries were measured with a Qubit 3.0 fluorometer, size-checked on a Bioanalyzer 2100, and measured again with the KAPA Library Quantification kit. Every immunoSEQ 96-well plate was sequenced on a separate single-read 150-cycle Illumina NextSeq 550 flow cell. Regarding the original processing steps: Because the immunoSEQ output included only junctional sequences and no quality scores, the filtering could not be the same as the filtering used for full-length reads. Sequences were annotated with PyIR, a Python wrapper for IgBLAST v1.9, and V/J genes and CDR3 were assigned using IMGT germline references. Reads were filtered out if the reads had weak V/J assignments (E-value above 1e-6), no CDR3, stop codons, out-of-frame junctions, or ambiguous translated residues. V3J clonotypes were defined as sequences sharing the same inferred V gene, J gene, and CDR3 amino acid sequence. Percentage overlap between repertoires was computed as shared unique clonotypes divided by the size of the smaller repertoire. RTK rarefaction, the Chao1 estimator, and Recon v2.1 estimates of unobserved clonotypes were used to assess repertoire richness. Generation probabilities for all TCRbeta clonotypes obtained by the gDNA method from a few donors were computed using OLGA. Held by TCRdb, this immuneACCESS table contains in-frame sequences only and omits some clones. Under half of the omission traces to an unresolved V gene where checked; the cause of the rest is unknown. That table furnishes V, J and clone size, whereas the DNA furnished D and trimming. The sample table shows millions of clones, and approximately 90% are seen once. Jointly, the top ten make up over 0.12% of the sample.

On the study overall, not on this receptor specifically: Based on pairwise subsampling, the degree of clonotype sharing among donors was expected to be affected by sequencing depth. Because the study included a small number of donors, the genetic and exposure-history diversity represented was limited. Estimated clonotype richness was generally larger for naive than for memory subsets. Rarefaction of sorted-subset datasets indicated incomplete sequencing despite the large sequencing depth. Clonotypes shared by all four sorted-subset donors showed higher generation probabilities than non-shared clonotypes. Sampling was limited to blood, and TCR repertoires in tissue likely differ from TCR repertoires in blood. Sharing across four donors was observed for around 4.8% of naive CD4, 3% to 3.5% of naive CD8, 2.3% of memory CD4, and about 0.4% of memory CD8 clonotypes.

CDR1 and CDR2, looked up from the germline V gene, are MNHNS and SASEGT. The CDR3 has 17 amino acids, counting the end cysteine and phenylalanine. The retained sequence is limited to the CDR3, 51 bases, with the frame set at the first base. V loses 4 bases, J loses 1 base, and the germline ends lie 17 bases apart. Donors were healthy HIV-negative adults with no recently reported acute infections or vaccinations. All donors were Caucasian adults living in Nashville, Tennessee, USA. CD4+ T cells were enriched through magnetic negative selection, after which naive cells were positively selected on CD45RA and the remaining negative fraction served as the memory subset. After blood collection by leukapheresis, PBMCs were isolated using Ficoll-Histopaque density gradient centrifugation and then cryopreserved in the vapor phase of liquid nitrogen. Analytical flow cytometry was used to check the purity and quantity of each magnetically sorted T cell population. Genomic DNA was isolated from each sorted fraction and quantified by UV absorbance on a Nanodrop 2000c.

This clone was detected only once. What antigen it recognizes has not been identified. The record has no base qualities; no much larger clone is one base away. This clonotype was obtained from a young man in good health. The chain is assembled from TRBV6-1 and TRBJ2-4; the D gene is perhaps TRBD1 or TRBD2, each of them matching over 7 bases. Sequencing input: naive CD4+ T cells sorted from blood. The sample's cell subset or site label, in plain terms: CD45RA+ positively selected. Here is the DNA: TGTGCCAGCAGTGGGACAGGCTTGGGGGGGGCCAAAAACATTCAGTACTTC. This translates into CASSGTGLGGAKNIQYF.